The T cell receptor beta chain under discussion was sequenced for a study of cytomegalovirus exposure and HLA in healthy donors. Trimming stripped 3 bases from V and 2 bases from J, with 9 bases between. CDR3 size: 14 residues. Germline CDR1 and CDR2: MRHNA and SNTAGT. This PCR relied on a set of 60 Vbeta primers and 13 Jbeta primers. Sequencing used immunoSEQ multiplex PCR; TCRdb keeps in-frame clones, though not all of them. This table has 150,000 or so clones, about four fifths appearing once. This clone came up a few times. The V call is TRBV6-4, the J call TRBJ2-3; perhaps TRBD1 as D (6 bases). Material: PBMCs. This clonotype originated in a man younger than 35 in good health and CMV-seronegative. The CDR3: CASSEGAHTDTQYF. As DNA, the CDR3 is TGTGCCAGCAGTGAGGGGGCCCACACAGATACGCAGTATTTT.